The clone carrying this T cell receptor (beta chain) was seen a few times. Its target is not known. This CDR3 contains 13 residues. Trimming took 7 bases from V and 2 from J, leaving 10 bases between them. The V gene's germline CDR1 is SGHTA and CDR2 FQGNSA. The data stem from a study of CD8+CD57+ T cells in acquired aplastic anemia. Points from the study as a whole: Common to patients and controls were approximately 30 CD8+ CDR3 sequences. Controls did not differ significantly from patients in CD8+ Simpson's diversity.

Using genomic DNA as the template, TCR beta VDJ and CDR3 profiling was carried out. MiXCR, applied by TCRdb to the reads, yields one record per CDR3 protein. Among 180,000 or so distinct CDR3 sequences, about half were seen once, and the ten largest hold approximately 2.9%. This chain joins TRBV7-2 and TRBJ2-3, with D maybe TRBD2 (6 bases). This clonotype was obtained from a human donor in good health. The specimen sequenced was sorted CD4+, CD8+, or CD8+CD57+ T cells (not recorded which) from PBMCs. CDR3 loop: CASTRDFTDTQYF. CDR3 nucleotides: TGTGCCAGCACCCGGGACTTCACAGATACGCAGTATTTT.